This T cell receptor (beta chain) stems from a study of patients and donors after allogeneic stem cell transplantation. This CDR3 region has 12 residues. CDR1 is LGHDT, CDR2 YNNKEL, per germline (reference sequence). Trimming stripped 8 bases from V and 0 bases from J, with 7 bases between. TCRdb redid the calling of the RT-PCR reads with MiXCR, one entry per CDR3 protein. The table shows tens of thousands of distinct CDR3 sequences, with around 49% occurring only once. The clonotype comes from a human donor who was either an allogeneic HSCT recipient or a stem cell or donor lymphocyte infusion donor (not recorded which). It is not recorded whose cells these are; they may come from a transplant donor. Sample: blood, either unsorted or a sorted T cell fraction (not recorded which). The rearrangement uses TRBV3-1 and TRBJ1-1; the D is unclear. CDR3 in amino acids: CASGRMNTEAFF. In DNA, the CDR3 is TGTGCCAGCGGTAGGATGAACACTGAAGCTTTCTTT.